This T cell receptor (beta chain) originates from a study of blood T cell repertoires in COVID-19. Libraries were prepared by immunoSEQ multiplex PCR; TCRdb keeps only in-frame clonotypes and omits some of them. This sample has around 50,000 clones, with 65% to 85% found just once. The germline CDR1 and CDR2 sequences are SGHRS and YFSETQ. The CDR3 has 13 residues. Trimming removed 3 bases at V and 1 base at J, with 8 bases between. The source material was peripheral blood. This chain joins TRBV5-1 and TRBJ2-7; possible D gene TRBD1, 6 bases. The sequence came from a human donor with active or convalescent COVID-19. The donor label of this sample is uncertain. CDR3: CASSWDTSYEQYF. CDR3 bases: TGCGCCAGCAGCTGGGACACTTCCTACGAGCAGTACTTC.